A single sample gave rise to the 17 T cell receptor beta chains below, sequenced in a study of blood T cell repertoires in COVID-19. Assay: immunoSEQ multiplex PCR; the TCRdb copy retains only in-frame clones and omits some. The repertoire includes 80,000 or so clones, 65% to 85% of them detected once, and 15% sits in the top ten. Material: peripheral blood. These receptors were collected from a woman of 80 years or more with acute or convalescent COVID-19.

The rearrangement links TRBV28 to TRBJ2-7; TRBD1 agrees at 9 bases. J lost 0 bases, V lost 2 bases, and 2 bases had no gene match. The CDR3 covers 15 residues. The V gene's germline CDR1 is MDHEN and CDR2 SYDVKM. In DNA form, the CDR3 reads TGTGCCAGCAGTTTACCGGGACAGGGCTCCTACGAGCAGTACTTC. Protein sequence: CASSLPGQGSYEQYF.

The V gene is TRBV13, the J gene TRBJ2-3; the match to TRBD2 covers 9 bases. Unmatched junction bases numbered 5, after V lost 5 bases and J lost 2 bases. In germline, CDR1 is PRHDT, CDR2 FYEKMQ (reference sequence). The CDR3 has 15 residues. CDR3 residues: CASSRLAGNTDTQYF. The CDR3 nucleotides are TGTGCCAGCAGCCGGCTAGCGGGGAACACAGATACGCAGTATTTT.

CDR3 sequence reads: CASSITGGQETQYF. The CDR3 DNA follows: TGTGCCAGTAGTATAACAGGGGGCCAAGAGACCCAGTACTTC. The chain has TRBV19 and TRBJ2-5; TRBD1 aligns across 8 bases. J gave up 1 base and V 2 bases, and 0 bases lay outside the gene matches. The CDR3 covers 14 residues. Germline CDR1 LNHDA, CDR2 SQIVND (reference sequence).

The genes are TRBV30 and TRBJ2-3; D uncertain. V was shortened by 7 bases and J by 0 bases, with 5 bases between the two germline ends. Germline V gives CDR1 GTSNPN, CDR2 SVGIG (reference sequence). CDR3 length: 11 amino acids. CDR3 residues: CALHSTDTQYF. Written as DNA, the CDR3 is TGTGCCTTACATAGCACAGATACGCAGTATTTT.

The table lists this clone with a count of one. V usage is TRBV6-6 and J usage is TRBJ1-2; weak D call: TRBD1 (6 bases). The V end was cut by 8 bases, the J end by 4 bases, with 23 bases between. The CDR3 runs 16 residues. Germline V gene data show CDR1 as MNHNY and CDR2 as SVGAGI (reference sequence). CDR3 nucleotide sequence: TGTGCCAGCTCCTTAGGCGGATACAGGGTTGGCTATGGCTACACCTTC. Its protein product is CASSLGGYRVGYGYTF.

This rearrangement joins TRBV11-2 to TRBJ1-4, with no clear D. With 5 bases removed from V and 0 bases from J, the gap between germline ends came to 10 bases. Per the germline V gene, CDR1 is SGHAT and CDR2 is FQNNGV. The CDR3 contains 15 residues. This chain's CDR3 is CASSPNSATNEKLFF. For the CDR3, the DNA is TGTGCCAGCAGCCCAAACAGTGCAACTAATGAAAAACTGTTTTTT.

The genes are TRBV3-1 (or the pseudogene TRBV3-2) and TRBJ2-1; D perhaps matches TRBD2 (5 bases). Trimming removed 8 bases at V and 0 bases at J, with 29 bases between. In germline, CDR1 is LGHDT, CDR2 YNNKEL (reference sequence). This CDR3 spans 20 amino acids. The CDR3 loop reads CASADGDDAQLDNSYNEQFF. CDR3 sequence (DNA): TGTGCCAGCGCTGACGGGGATGATGCGCAGTTGGATAACTCCTACAATGAGCAGTTCTTC.

This chain joins TRBV6-2 or TRBV6-3 and TRBJ2-5, with a possible D match to TRBD1 (5 bases). The CDR3 totals 14 residues. V was shortened by 4 bases and J by 7 bases, with 16 bases between the two germline ends. CDR1 and CDR2 (germline): MNHEY, SVGEGT. The CDR3 loop is CASSFHRGVLTQYF. The CDR3 region has the DNA TGTGCCAGCAGTTTCCATAGGGGTGTGCTGACCCAGTACTTC.

The chain uses TRBV11-2 and TRBJ2-7; D is undetermined. There are 14 residues in the CDR3. Germline V gene data show CDR1 as SGHAT and CDR2 as FQNNGV. V lost 2 bases, J lost 0 bases, and 8 bases lay in between. This chain's CDR3 is CASSLIAFSYEQYF. Written as DNA, the CDR3 is TGTGCCAGCAGCTTAATCGCGTTCTCCTACGAGCAGTACTTC.

This rearrangement joins TRBV6-5 to TRBJ1-1; no firm D call. The ends were cut back, 6 bases at V and 3 bases at J, with 11 bases in the middle. CDR3 length equals 13 residues. Per the germline V gene, CDR1 is MNHEY and CDR2 is SVGAGI. This chain's CDR3 is CASSAKEDTEAFF. CDR3 nucleotides: TGTGCCAGCAGCGCAAAGGAGGACACTGAAGCTTTCTTT.

This clone was seen only a few times. The chain couples TRBV25-1 to TRBJ2-1; 7 nucleotides align to TRBD2. Germline V lookup: CDR1 MGHDK, CDR2 SYGVNS. V was clipped by 5 bases and J by 10 bases; unmatched bases: 5. The CDR3 totals 12 residues. The CDR3 reads CASSSLSGEQFF. For the CDR3, the DNA is TGTGCCAGCAGTAGTCTTAGCGGGGAGCAGTTCTTC.

The rearrangement links TRBV5-5 to TRBJ1-2; D remains ambiguous. Trimming pared 5 bases from V and 3 bases from J, leaving 14 bases between. The CDR3 runs 14 residues. Per the germline V gene, CDR1 is SGHKS and CDR2 is YYEKEE (reference sequence). The CDR3 DNA follows: TGTGCCAGCAGTCTCCTTTTGGCAGACTATGGCTACACCTTC. It yields the protein CASSLLLADYGYTF.

The gene calls are TRBV6-1 and TRBJ1-3, with 8 bases identical to TRBD1. Germline assignment: CDR1 MNHNS and CDR2 SASEGT. V trimming: 0 bases; J trimming: 5 bases; junction bases outside the gene matches: 9. The CDR3 has 17 residues. The CDR3 nucleotides are TGTGCCAGCAGTGAAGCGACAGGGGCAGGCCGCCGAAACACCATATATTTT. It codes for CASSEATGAGRRNTIYF.

The chain has TRBV12-3 or TRBV12-4 and TRBJ1-4; the D gene is possibly TRBD1 (6 bases). The CDR3 consists of 13 residues. V was pared by 5 bases and J by 14 bases, with 18 bases between. CDR3 DNA sequence: TGTGCCAGCAGTACGGAGAGAGGGGGTCCCCTGTTTTTT. It encodes CASSTERGGPLFF.

The chain employs TRBV28 and TRBJ1-2; 11 nucleotides align to TRBD1. The CDR3 runs 15 residues. Germline lookup yields CDR1 MDHEN and CDR2 SYDVKM. V shed 3 bases, J shed 4 bases, and the junction held 4 bases outside the gene matches. This CDR3 reads CASSFQDRGPYGYTF. The CDR3 DNA follows: TGTGCCAGCAGTTTCCAGGACAGGGGGCCCTATGGCTACACCTTC.

The chain uses TRBV9 and TRBJ2-5; TRBD2 aligns across 11 bases. V gave up 0 bases and J gave up 3 bases; unmatched junction bases: 10. Germline V gene lookup returns CDR1 SGDLS and CDR2 YYNGEE. The CDR3 is made up of 18 amino acids. The CDR3 sequence is CASSVAPSGGLGKETQYF. The CDR3 DNA follows: TGTGCCAGCAGCGTAGCCCCTAGCGGGGGGCTGGGGAAAGAGACCCAGTACTTC.

The V gene is TRBV5-4, the J gene TRBJ1-5; D not resolved. This CDR3 is built from 14 residues. V lost 2 bases and J 0 bases, leaving 6 bases between the germline ends. The germline V gene has CDR1 SGHNT and CDR2 YYREEE (reference sequence). CDR3 residues: CASSLAYSNQPQHF. The CDR3 region has the DNA TGTGCCAGCAGCTTAGCGTATAGCAATCAGCCCCAGCATTTT. Using reference TRBV5-4 and TRBJ1-5 for the parts outside the CDR3, the full variable domain is ETGVTQSPTHLIKTRGQQVTLRCSSQSGHNTVSWYQQALGQGPQFIFQYYREEENGRGNFPPRFSGLQFPNYSSELNVNALELDDSALYLCASSLAYSNQPQHFGDGTRLSIL.